This T cell receptor beta chain appears in the sequencing data of a study of cytomegalovirus exposure and HLA in healthy donors. In the study overall: About 179 million T cells yielded approximately 110 million unique TCR beta sequences in earlier analysis. Study-wide results and limits: Later on, analysis showed that most CMV-associated TCR beta chains appeared to be HLA-restricted.

The PCR ran on 60 Vbeta and 13 Jbeta primers. The protocol was immunoSEQ multiplex PCR, while the TCRdb copy is restricted to in-frame clones and leaves out a portion. Here the sample spans about 160,000 clones, roughly 84% being singletons. The CDR3 totals 13 residues. Germline V gives CDR1 SGHAT, CDR2 FQNNGV. Note on this clone: Its antigen remains unknown. A read error may account for a junction end that differs from germline. This CDR3 is also generated by other DNA sequences in the sample.

The gene calls are TRBV11-2 and TRBJ2-7; D not resolved. The sequencing sample was made of PBMCs. This receptor was taken from a man between 18 and 29 years old in good health and CMV-seropositive. CDR3 sequence (DNA): TGCGCCAGCAGCCCCGACACATACTACGAGCAGTACTTC. Translated: CASSPDTYYEQYF.